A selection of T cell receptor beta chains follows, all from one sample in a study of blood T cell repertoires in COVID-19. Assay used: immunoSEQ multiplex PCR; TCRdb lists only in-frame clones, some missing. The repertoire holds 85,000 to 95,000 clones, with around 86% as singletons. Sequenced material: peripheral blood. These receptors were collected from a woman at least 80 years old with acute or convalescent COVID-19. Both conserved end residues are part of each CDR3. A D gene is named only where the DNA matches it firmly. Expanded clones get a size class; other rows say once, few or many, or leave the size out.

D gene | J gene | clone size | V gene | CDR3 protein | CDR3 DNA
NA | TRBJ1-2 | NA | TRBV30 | CAWSNGGRRGYTF | TGTGCCTGGAGCAACGGGGGGCGACGCGGCTACACCTTC
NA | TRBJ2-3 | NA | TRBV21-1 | CASSKGPGGRSGTDTQYF | TGTGCCAGCAGCAAAGGTCCGGGGGGAAGATCGGGCACAGATACGCAGTATTTT
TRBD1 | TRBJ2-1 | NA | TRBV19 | CASSNQGQMRSNEQFF | TGTGCCAGTAGTAACCAGGGACAGATGAGATCGAATGAGCAGTTCTTC
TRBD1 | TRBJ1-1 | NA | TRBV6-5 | CASSYHGQGFTEAFF | TGTGCCAGCAGTTACCACGGACAGGGTTTCACTGAAGCTTTCTTT
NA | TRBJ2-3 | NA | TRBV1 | CTSSFLAPRGTDTQYF | TGCACCAGCAGCTTCCTAGCGCCCCGGGGGACAGATACGCAGTATTTT
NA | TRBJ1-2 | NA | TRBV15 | CATSRDRGIGGYTF | TGTGCCACCAGCAGAGATCGGGGGATCGGTGGCTACACCTTC
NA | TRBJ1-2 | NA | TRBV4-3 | CASSQEAGGRGYTF | TGCGCCAGCAGCCAAGAGGCCGGGGGGCGAGGCTACACCTTC
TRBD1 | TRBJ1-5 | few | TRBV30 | CAWRTGDFGNQPQHF | TGTGCCTGGCGGACAGGGGACTTCGGCAATCAGCCCCAGCATTTT
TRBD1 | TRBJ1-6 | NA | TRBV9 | CASSVEQGASSPLHF | TGTGCCAGCAGCGTAGAGCAGGGGGCAAGTTCACCCCTCCACTTT
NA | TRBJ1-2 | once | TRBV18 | CASSLQRALPSNYGYTF | TGTGCCAGCTCACTTCAGCGGGCCCTCCCTTCTAACTATGGCTACACCTTC
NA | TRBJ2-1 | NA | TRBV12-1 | CASSMTSGGDNEQFF | TGTGCCAGCAGCATGACTAGCGGGGGGGACAATGAGCAGTTCTTC
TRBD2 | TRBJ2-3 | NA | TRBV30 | CAWSVTPDMSGRLSTDTQYF | TGTGCCTGGAGTGTAACCCCTGATATGAGCGGGAGGCTGAGCACAGATACGCAGTATTTT
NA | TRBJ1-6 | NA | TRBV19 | CASRGERDSPLHF | TGTGCCAGTAGGGGAGAGAGGGATTCACCCCTCCACTTT
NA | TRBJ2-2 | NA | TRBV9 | CASSFSRLPGELFF | TGTGCCAGCAGCTTCTCTAGACTCCCCGGGGAGCTGTTTTTT
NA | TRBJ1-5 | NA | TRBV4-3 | CASSQDRVDQPQHF | TGCGCCAGCAGCCAAGATCGGGTGGATCAGCCCCAGCATTTT
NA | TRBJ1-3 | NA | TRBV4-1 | CASSQDAGLENTIYF | TGCGCCAGCAGCCAAGATGCGGGGTTAGAAAACACCATATATTTT
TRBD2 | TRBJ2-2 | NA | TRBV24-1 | CATRVRGGTGELFF | TGTGCCACCAGGGTGCGGGGGGGCACCGGGGAGCTGTTTTTT
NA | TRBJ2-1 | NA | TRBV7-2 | CASSQAPSYNEQFF | TGTGCCAGCAGCCAAGCTCCTTCCTACAATGAGCAGTTCTTC
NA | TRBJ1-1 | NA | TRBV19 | CASSDTPDTEAFF | TGTGCCAGTAGTGATACCCCGGACACTGAAGCTTTCTTT
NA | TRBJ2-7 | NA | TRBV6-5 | CASRDTSLYEQYF | TGTGCCAGCAGAGACACTTCTCTCTACGAGCAGTACTTC
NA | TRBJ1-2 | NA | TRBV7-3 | CASSLNSLYGYTF | TGTGCCAGCAGCTTAAATAGTCTCTATGGCTACACCTTC
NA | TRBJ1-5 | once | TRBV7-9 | CASSLWAGEGSNQPQHF | TGTGCCAGCAGCTTATGGGCAGGGGAAGGTAGCAATCAGCCCCAGCATTTT
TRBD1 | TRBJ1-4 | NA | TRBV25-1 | CASSERRTGVEKLFF | TGTGCCAGCAGTGAACGTCGGACAGGGGTTGAAAAACTGTTTTTT
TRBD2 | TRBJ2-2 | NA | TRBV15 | CATYGTSGTTGELFF | TGTGCCACCTACGGGACTAGCGGTACCACCGGGGAGCTGTTTTTT
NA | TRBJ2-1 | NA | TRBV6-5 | CASSYSAPSDEQFF | TGTGCCAGCAGTTACAGTGCGCCTAGCGATGAGCAGTTCTTC